Sequencing of this TCR beta chain was carried out in a study of glioma-infiltrating T cells. V was cut by 6 bases and J by 4 bases, with 4 bases left in between. Germline CDR1 SQVTM, CDR2 ANQGSEA. The CDR3 runs to 10 residues. Study-wide points: CDR3 overlap between tissue and blood was very small. Gliomas, especially low-grade, showed above-expected tissue-blood divergence; non-neoplastic patients showed below.

The iRepertoire nested amplicon-rescue multiplex PCR amplified TCR alpha and beta CDR3s from RNA. Tissue mRNA or PBMC total RNA, roughly 100-400 ng, went into one-step reverse transcription and amplification. TCRdb passed the multiplex PCR reads through MiXCR, listing each CDR3 protein once. The profile shows about 4,300 distinct CDR3 sequences, around 25% of them singletons. Of note for this clonotype: Its antigen is not identified.

This TCR was recovered from a human donor with low-grade glioma or glioblastoma, undergoing nonglioma brain surgery, or in good health (not recorded which). Sequenced input: glioma tissue, nonneoplastic brain tissue, or PBMCs (not recorded which). The V call is TRBV29-1, the J call TRBJ2-1; D gene ambiguous. The CDR3 DNA follows: TGCAGCGTCCGATACAATGAGCAGTTCTTC. Translation: CSVRYNEQFF.